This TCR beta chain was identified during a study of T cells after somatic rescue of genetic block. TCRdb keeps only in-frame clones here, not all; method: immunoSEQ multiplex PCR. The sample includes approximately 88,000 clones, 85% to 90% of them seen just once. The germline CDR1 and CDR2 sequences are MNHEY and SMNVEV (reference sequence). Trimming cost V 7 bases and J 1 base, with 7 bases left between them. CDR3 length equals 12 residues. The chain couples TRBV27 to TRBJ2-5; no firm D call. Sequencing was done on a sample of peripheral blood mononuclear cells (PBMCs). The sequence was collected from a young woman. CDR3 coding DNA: TGTGCCAGCATCAGCGCCCAAGAGACCCAGTACTTC. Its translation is CASISAQETQYF.